These 24 T cell receptor beta chains came from one sample sequenced in a study of vaccination and CD4 T cells after COVID-19. What these receptors recognize is not known. Sequence data for DNA of cultured CD4+ T cells were generated by the Oncomine TCR Beta short-read assay. TCRdb reanalysed the PCR reads using MiXCR and keeps one entry per CDR3 protein. Here the sample spans 9,300 or so distinct CDR3 sequences, roughly 50% being singletons. Documented treatment: roughly 10-day PBMC culture with coronavirus spike peptide pools or control peptides (ViraFEST assay). The material sequenced was CD4+ T cells from blood, cultured in vitro. The receptors stem from a human donor who had recovered from COVID-19.

In its sample, this clonotype is medium-sized. The CDR3 here is CASSPDSVNQPQHF. The CDR3 DNA follows: TGCGCCAGCAGCCCGGACAGCGTCAATCAGCCCCAGCATTTT. The rearrangement joins TRBV5-1 to TRBJ1-5; D might be TRBD1 (6 bases). The ends were cut back, 4 bases at V and 3 bases at J, with 11 bases in the middle. The germline V gene encodes CDR1 SGHRS and CDR2 YFSETQ. The CDR3 covers 14 residues.

The chain is built from TRBV6-1 and TRBJ1-2; the match to TRBD1 covers 7 bases. CDR1 and CDR2 (germline): MNHNS, SASEGT. This CDR3 contains 13 residues. V lost 7 bases and J lost 3; bases outside the gene matches: 5. CDR3 in amino acids: CASNRDRDYGYTF. The CDR3 DNA sequence: TGTGCCAGCAATCGAGACAGGGACTATGGCTACACCTTC.

This clonotype has a handful of counts. The chain employs TRBV6-1 and TRBJ1-6; 7 bases map to TRBD1. Per germline, CDR1 MNHNS and CDR2 SASEGT. With 7 bases clipped from V and 9 bases from J, the junction kept 9 bases outside the gene matches. The CDR3 totals 14 residues. In nucleotides, the CDR3 is TGTGCCAGCAACTTTGACAGGGACAGTTCACCCCTCCACTTT. As protein: CASNFDRDSSPLHF.

V gene TRBV5-8 combines with J gene TRBJ1-1; no firm D call. The CDR3 extends over 11 amino acids. V dropped 2 bases and J dropped 10 bases, with 9 bases sitting between them. CDR1 is SGHTS and CDR2 is YDEGEE in the germline V gene. The CDR3 DNA is TGTGCCAGCAGCTTTACACGGGGAGCTTTCTTT. This codes for CASSFTRGAFF.

The rearrangement uses TRBV29-1 and TRBJ1-1, with 8 bases aligning to TRBD1. This CDR3 has 12 residues. Germline lookup yields CDR1 SQVTM and CDR2 ANQGSEA. V was pared by 6 bases and J by 5 bases, with 5 bases of the junction left unmatched. DNA for the CDR3: TGCAGCGTAGACAGGGGAGGGACTGAAGCTTTCTTT. Translation: CSVDRGGTEAFF.

The chain recombines TRBV27 with TRBJ1-6; no clear D gene. Trimming took 5 bases from V and 2 from J, leaving 10 bases between them. CDR3 length: 15 residues. Germline-derived CDR1 and CDR2 are MNHEY and SMNVEV (reference sequence). The CDR3 loop is CASSIGPAYNSPLHF. CDR3 nucleotides: TGTGCCAGCAGTATCGGACCGGCCTATAATTCACCCCTCCACTTT.

This clonotype was found a few times. CDR3 loop: CATSDPGTGSNQPQHF. Written as DNA, the CDR3 is TGTGCCACCAGTGACCCCGGGACAGGGAGCAATCAGCCCCAGCATTTT. The chain joins TRBV24-1 to TRBJ1-5; 9 bases align to TRBD1. Germline CDR1 is KGHDR and CDR2 is SFDVKD. V lost 4 bases, J lost 1 base, and 4 bases stayed unmatched. CDR3 size: 16 residues.

The rearrangement joins TRBV7-8 to TRBJ2-7; TRBD2 is a possible D gene (7 bases). The CDR3 sequence is 16 residues long. The germline gives CDR1 SGHVS, CDR2 FQNEAQ. V lost 5 bases and J lost 3, with 20 bases in between. Here the CDR3 DNA reads TGTGCCAGCAGCCCTCCCTACAGGGAGGGCGGCTACGAGCAGTACTTC. This sequence encodes CASSPPYREGGYEQYF.

The V and J genes are TRBV15 and TRBJ1-1; D ambiguous. CDR3 size: 12 residues. Trimming removed 4 bases from V and 4 bases from J, with 7 bases in between. The germline CDR1 and CDR2 sequences are LNHNV and YYDKDF (reference sequence). The CDR3: CATSNAGTEAFF. CDR3 nucleotide sequence: TGTGCCACCAGCAACGCTGGCACTGAAGCTTTCTTT.

The chain carries TRBV2 and TRBJ2-2; D may be TRBD1 (5 bases). Germline assignment: CDR1 SNHLY and CDR2 FYNNEI. V was clipped by 2 bases and J by 4 bases, with 5 bases between them. This CDR3 is built from 13 residues. CDR3 bases: TGTGCCAGCAGTGAACAGGGCACCGGGGAGCTGTTTTTT. It translates to CASSEQGTGELFF. The whole variable domain, remainder taken from reference TRBV2 and TRBJ2-2, is EPEVTQTPSHQVTQMGQEVILRCVPISNHLYFYWYRQILGQKVEFLVSFYNNEISEKSEIFDDQFSVERPDGSNFTLKIRSTKLEDSAMYFCASSEQGTGELFFGEGSRLTVL.

The chain employs TRBV10-2 and TRBJ1-1; no reliable D call. There are 16 residues in the CDR3. Germline-derived CDR1 and CDR2 are WSHSY and SAAADI. V lost 6 bases and J 3 bases, leaving 20 bases between the germline ends. The CDR3 nucleotides read TGCGCCAGCAGGGAACCTATGGCGCCTGGAGACACTGAAGCTTTCTTT. Its translation: CASREPMAPGDTEAFF.

V usage is TRBV24-1 and J usage is TRBJ2-3; D is unclear. CDR1 is KGHDR, CDR2 SFDVKD, per germline. This CDR3 has 12 amino acids. V shed 8 bases and J shed 4 bases, with 9 bases lying between them. The CDR3 nucleotides are TGTGCCACCACAAAGGATTCAGATACGCAGTATTTT. Protein: CATTKDSDTQYF.

The chain uses TRBV27 and TRBJ1-6, with 7 bases fitting TRBD1. Germline trimming cut 8 bases from V and 6 bases from J; bases unmatched to any gene: 7. This CDR3 is built from 14 residues. The germline gives CDR1 MNHEY, CDR2 SMNVEV (reference sequence). CDR3 amino acids: CASARQGFNSPLHF. The CDR3 nucleotides are TGTGCCAGCGCCAGACAGGGATTTAATTCACCCCTCCACTTT.

The chain employs TRBV19 and TRBJ2-7, with 7 bases aligning to TRBD1. The CDR3 spans 15 residues. Germline trimming cut 3 bases from V and 0 bases from J; bases unmatched to any gene: 5. Germline assignment: CDR1 LNHDA and CDR2 SQIVND (reference sequence). CDR3 loop: CASSIGGDSSYEQYF. For the CDR3, the DNA is TGTGCCAGTAGTATCGGTGGGGACAGCTCCTACGAGCAGTACTTC.

V is TRBV20-1 and J is TRBJ1-1; D is perhaps TRBD1 (6 bases). The CDR3 loop spans 15 amino acids. Germline V CDR1 and CDR2: DFQATT, SNEGSKA (reference sequence). V was clipped by 2 bases and J by 5 bases, with 18 bases between them. CDR3 protein: CSARPTFRGGTEAFF. In DNA form, the CDR3 reads TGCAGTGCTAGACCGACGTTTAGGGGGGGGACTGAAGCTTTCTTT.

This chain joins TRBV7-3 and TRBJ2-5; 7 bases match TRBD2. CDR3 length: 14 amino acids. Germline V gene sequence: CDR1 SGHTA, CDR2 FQGTGA. The V segment lost 1 base and the J segment 5 bases; nucleotides outside the gene matches: 4. The CDR3 region has the DNA TGTGCCAGCAGCTTAAGCGGGAGTGCGGAGACCCAGTACTTC. It yields the protein CASSLSGSAETQYF.

The chain uses TRBV10-3 and TRBJ1-2, with 11 positions matching TRBD1. The CDR3 is made up of 14 amino acids. The ends lost 6 bases at V and 7 bases at J; junction bases unmatched: 7. Germline assignment: CDR1 ENHRY and CDR2 SYGVKD. CDR3 DNA sequence: TGTGCCATCAGCCCGGGACAGGGGGTTGGTGGCTACACCTTC. Translated, it gives CAISPGQGVGGYTF.

V gene TRBV29-1 combines with J gene TRBJ2-3; 7 bases agree with TRBD1. The CDR3 consists of 13 residues. Germline trimming cut 5 bases from V and 2 bases from J; bases unmatched to any gene: 4. CDR1 and CDR2 from the germline V gene are SQVTM and ANQGSEA. The CDR3 reads CSVRQGYTDTQYF. The CDR3 DNA reads as TGCAGCGTTCGACAGGGCTACACAGATACGCAGTATTTT.

The rearrangement uses TRBV7-2 and TRBJ1-1; possible D gene TRBD1, 5 bases. Trimming removed 1 base at V and 4 bases at J, with 10 bases between. Germline lookup yields CDR1 SGHTA and CDR2 FQGNSA. CDR3 length equals 14 residues. The CDR3 sequence: CASSLVWGSTEAFF. The CDR3 nucleotides read TGTGCCAGCAGCTTAGTGTGGGGGAGCACTGAAGCTTTCTTT. The variable domain in full, completed from reference TRBV7-2 and TRBJ1-1, reads GAGVSQSPSNKVTEKGKDVELRCDPISGHTALYWYRQSLGQGLEFLIYFQGNSAPDKSGLPSDRFSAERTGGSVSTLTIQRTQQEDSAVYLCASSLVWGSTEAFFGQGTRLTVV.

There are a few counts of this clonotype. The V gene is TRBV19, the J gene TRBJ2-7; D may be TRBD1 (6 bases). V was pared by 3 bases and J by 6 bases, with 15 bases between. Germline values: CDR1 LNHDA, CDR2 SQIVND (reference sequence). The CDR3 is 14 residues long. The CDR3 region is CASSIRGSTIEQYF. Written as DNA, the CDR3 is TGTGCCAGTAGTATCAGGGGTTCCACGATCGAGCAGTACTTC.

The V call is TRBV2, the J call TRBJ2-1; D is unresolved. The CDR3 consists of 14 residues. Germline V gene sequence: CDR1 SNHLY, CDR2 FYNNEI. Deletions cut 4 bases from V and 4 bases from J, with 11 bases between. This CDR3 reads CASSAPLGYNEQFF. The CDR3 region has the DNA TGTGCCAGCAGTGCCCCACTGGGGTACAATGAGCAGTTCTTC. The full variable domain, its missing parts supplied by reference TRBV2 and TRBJ2-1, is EPEVTQTPSHQVTQMGQEVILRCVPISNHLYFYWYRQILGQKVEFLVSFYNNEISEKSEIFDDQFSVERPDGSNFTLKIRSTKLEDSAMYFCASSAPLGYNEQFFGPGTRLTVL.

Only a few counts were recorded for this clonotype. This rearrangement joins TRBV20-1 to TRBJ1-1, with a weak D call TRBD1 (5 bases). The germline CDR1 and CDR2 sequences are DFQATT and SNEGSKA (reference sequence). V was cut by 2 bases and J by 4 bases, with 23 bases left in between. CDR3 length: 17 amino acids. The CDR3 sequence is CSARPQLGRGVGTEAFF. DNA of the CDR3: TGCAGTGCTAGACCACAGTTGGGTCGAGGGGTCGGCACTGAAGCTTTCTTT.

DNA of the CDR3: TGTGCCAGCAGCGCTTCAGGGTTCACCGGGGAGCTGTTTTTT. Translated, it gives CASSASGFTGELFF. The genes are TRBV6-1 and TRBJ2-2; a possible D gene is TRBD1 (5 bases). This CDR3 contains 14 residues. V lost 6 bases and J 4 bases, leaving 12 bases between the germline ends. CDR1 is MNHNS, CDR2 SASEGT, per germline.

V usage is TRBV21-1 and J usage is TRBJ2-1; TRBD2, the table's D call, lacks a check against the DNA. TRBV21-1 is reported as a pseudogene. The CDR3 is made up of 24 amino acids. The DNA of the CDR3 is TGTGCCAGCAGCAAACCCACCGAGAGACTAGCGGGAGAGCGGGCCCATTACGTCTACAATGAGCAGTTCTTC. Its translation: CASSKPTERLAGERAHYVYNEQFF.